The rows below give T cell receptor beta chains drawn from one sample of a study of OX40 agonist ivuxolimab in advanced cancers. Measured with immunoSEQ multiplex PCR; TCRdb has only the in-frame clones, and not every one. In the table there are 150,000 to 180,000 clones, around 94% of which are singletons. The specimen comprised CD4+ or CD8+ T cells sorted from blood, sampled in a trial of the OX40 agonist ivuxolimab. The source is an adult with an advanced solid tumor such as melanoma, head and neck, liver or kidney cancer. The CDR3 runs from the conserved cysteine through the conserved F or W. Fields, in order: CDR3 protein, CDR3 DNA, D gene, V gene, J gene, clone size. D genes are given only for firm matches. Rows give clone size only sometimes, using once, few, many, or a class for an expanded clone.

CDR3: CASSPSRGAGEQFF
DNA: TGTGCCAGCTCACCGAGTCGTGGGGCGGGTGAGCAGTTCTTC
D: -
V: TRBV18
J: TRBJ2-1
size: -

CDR3: CSAGPGTGAEAFF
DNA: TGCAGCGCCGGTCCCGGGACAGGGGCTGAAGCTTTCTTT
D: TRBD1
V: TRBV29-1
J: TRBJ1-1
size: -

CDR3: CASRNRFNTEAFF
DNA: TGTGCCAGCAGGAACAGGTTCAACACTGAAGCTTTCTTT
D: -
V: TRBV2
J: TRBJ1-1
size: -

CDR3: CAISGGGGAETQYF
DNA: TGTGCCATCAGTGGGGGCGGGGGGGCGGAGACCCAGTACTTC
D: TRBD2
V: TRBV10-3
J: TRBJ2-5
size: -

CDR3: CASSPLAGRTATEAFF
DNA: TGTGCCAGCTCACCCCTCGCGGGCAGGACGGCCACTGAAGCTTTCTTT
D: -
V: TRBV18
J: TRBJ1-1
size: -

CDR3: CASSMTGPGVINTEAFF
DNA: TGCGCCAGCAGTATGACGGGGCCAGGGGTTATTAACACTGAAGCTTTCTTT
D: -
V: TRBV5-1
J: TRBJ1-1
size: -

CDR3: CASSLYQGATGELFF
DNA: TGTGCTAGCAGCTTATATCAGGGGGCGACCGGGGAGCTGTTTTTT
D: TRBD1
V: TRBV7-7
J: TRBJ2-2
size: -

CDR3: CASIRAGGPSYNEQFF
DNA: TGCGCCAGCATAAGGGCGGGAGGGCCGTCCTACAATGAGCAGTTCTTC
D: TRBD2
V: TRBV5-1
J: TRBJ2-1
size: -

CDR3: CAWSVYLMGTEAFF
DNA: TGTGCCTGGAGTGTCTATCTTATGGGGACTGAAGCTTTCTTT
D: -
V: TRBV30
J: TRBJ1-1
size: -

CDR3: CASSYSINPGGYTF
DNA: TGTGCCAGCAGTTACTCGATCAACCCCGGGGGCTACACCTTC
D: -
V: TRBV6-5
J: TRBJ1-2
size: -

CDR3: CASSAERGVGELFF
DNA: TGTGCCAGCAGTGCGGAGCGGGGTGTCGGGGAGCTGTTTTTT
D: TRBD2
V: TRBV6-1
J: TRBJ2-2
size: -

CDR3: CAWSVQGGPNTEAFF
DNA: TGTGCCTGGAGTGTACAGGGGGGGCCGAACACTGAAGCTTTCTTT
D: TRBD1
V: TRBV30
J: TRBJ1-1
size: -

CDR3: CAWALGQDYGYTF
DNA: TGTGCCTGGGCCTTGGGACAGGATTATGGCTACACCTTC
D: TRBD1
V: TRBV30
J: TRBJ1-2
size: -

CDR3: CASRQGMGNTGELFF
DNA: TGTGCCAGCAGACAGGGTATGGGGAACACCGGGGAGCTGTTTTTT
D: -
V: TRBV6-5
J: TRBJ2-2
size: -

CDR3: CASRRPGTDTQYF
DNA: TGTGCCAGCAGGCGACCGGGCACAGATACGCAGTATTTT
D: -
V: TRBV28
J: TRBJ2-3
size: once

CDR3: CASSDRRGTPREQYF
DNA: TGTGCCAGCAGCGACCGGCGGGGGACCCCTCGCGAGCAGTACTTC
D: TRBD2
V: TRBV7-6
J: TRBJ2-7
size: -

CDR3: CASSLAAQSYNEQFF
DNA: TGTGCCAGCAGCTTAGCTGCACAGTCCTACAATGAGCAGTTCTTC
D: -
V: TRBV7-2
J: TRBJ2-1
size: -

CDR3: CASTSQGSSYNEQFF
DNA: TGCGCCAGCACCTCTCAGGGGAGCTCCTACAATGAGCAGTTCTTC
D: -
V: TRBV4-1
J: TRBJ2-1
size: -

CDR3: CASSWGEGPFFGYTF
DNA: TGCGCCAGCAGCTGGGGAGAGGGGCCCTTCTTTGGCTACACCTTC
D: -
V: TRBV5-1
J: TRBJ1-2
size: -

CDR3: CASSVNRDTTNYGYTF
DNA: TGCGCCAGCAGCGTTAACCGGGACACTACAAACTATGGCTACACCTTC
D: -
V: TRBV5-1
J: TRBJ1-2
size: -

CDR3: CASSSPPGNTIYF
DNA: TGTGCCAGCAGTTCCCCTCCTGGAAACACCATATATTTT
D: -
V: TRBV28
J: TRBJ1-3
size: -

CDR3: CASSETLYTQYF
DNA: TGTGCCAGCAGTGAAACCCTATACACCCAGTACTTC
D: -
V: TRBV6-1
J: TRBJ2-5
size: -

CDR3: CASSPDPGRGYTF
DNA: TGTGCCAGCTCCCCCGATCCGGGACGAGGCTACACCTTC
D: -
V: TRBV18
J: TRBJ1-2
size: -

CDR3: CASSQEYRVPQPQHF
DNA: TGTGCCAGCAGCCAAGAATACAGGGTTCCTCAGCCCCAGCATTTT
D: -
V: TRBV4-2
J: TRBJ1-5
size: -

CDR3: CASNEGATEAFF
DNA: TGCGCCAGCAATGAGGGGGCGACTGAAGCTTTCTTT
D: TRBD1
V: TRBV5-1
J: TRBJ1-1
size: -

CDR3: CASGTGQGNQPQHF
DNA: TGTGCTAGTGGCACGGGACAGGGCAATCAGCCCCAGCATTTT
D: TRBD1
V: TRBV12-5
J: TRBJ1-5
size: -

CDR3: CASSLGTGMAEAFF
DNA: TGTGCCAGCAGCTTAGGAACGGGTATGGCTGAAGCTTTCTTT
D: -
V: TRBV7-8
J: TRBJ1-1
size: -

CDR3: CASSTLRGELFF
DNA: TGTGCCAGCAGTACGCTGAGGGGGGAGCTGTTTTTT
D: -
V: TRBV6-5
J: TRBJ2-2
size: -

CDR3: CASSLWGAGTDTQYF
DNA: TGTGCCAGCAGCTTGTGGGGGGCGGGCACAGATACGCAGTATTTT
D: -
V: TRBV5-8
J: TRBJ2-3
size: -

CDR3: CASSDEAWNTEAFF
DNA: TGTGCCAGCAGTGATGAGGCTTGGAACACTGAAGCTTTCTTT
D: -
V: TRBV6-1
J: TRBJ1-1
size: -

CDR3: CANSGTSSYEQYF
DNA: TGTGCCAACTCCGGGACAAGCAGTTACGAGCAGTACTTC
D: -
V: TRBV10-3
J: TRBJ2-7
size: -

CDR3: CASSRGPDNEQFF
DNA: TGTGCCAGTAGTAGAGGTCCTGACAATGAGCAGTTCTTC
D: -
V: TRBV19
J: TRBJ2-1
size: -

CDR3: CASSTPRTGGTETQYF
DNA: TGTGCCAGTAGTACGCCGCGGACAGGGGGGACGGAGACCCAGTACTTC
D: TRBD1
V: TRBV19
J: TRBJ2-5
size: -

CDR3: CASSPESGNIQYF
DNA: TGTGCCAGCAGCCCCGAAAGCGGAAACATTCAGTACTTC
D: -
V: TRBV7-2
J: TRBJ2-4
size: -

CDR3: CASSYGHPGETQYF
DNA: TGTGCCAGCAGCTACGGACACCCCGGGGAGACCCAGTACTTC
D: -
V: TRBV6-5
J: TRBJ2-5
size: -

CDR3: CASRSGRTEAFF
DNA: TGTGCCAGCAGGTCTGGTAGGACTGAAGCTTTCTTT
D: -
V: TRBV2
J: TRBJ1-1
size: few

CDR3: CASSVTSAQETQYF
DNA: TGTGCCAGCAGCGTGACTAGCGCACAAGAGACCCAGTACTTC
D: TRBD2
V: TRBV7-2
J: TRBJ2-5
size: -

CDR3: CASSHGRRSTDTQYF
DNA: TGCGCCAGCAGCCACGGACGGAGAAGCACAGATACGCAGTATTTT
D: -
V: TRBV5-1
J: TRBJ2-3
size: -

CDR3: CASSDPGPLSGNTIYF
DNA: TGTGCCAGCAGTGACCCGGGACCGCTCTCTGGAAACACCATATATTTT
D: -
V: TRBV25-1
J: TRBJ1-3
size: -

CDR3: CASSGPGVVNYGYTF
DNA: TGTGCCAGCAGTGGGCCAGGGGTCGTTAACTATGGCTACACCTTC
D: -
V: TRBV6-1
J: TRBJ1-2
size: -

CDR3: CASSSRQAGEQYF
DNA: TGTGCCAGCAGTTCCCGACAGGCTGGCGAGCAGTACTTC
D: -
V: TRBV27
J: TRBJ2-7
size: -

CDR3: CASSFSNSNQPQHF
DNA: TGTGCCAGCAGTTTCTCGAATAGCAATCAGCCCCAGCATTTT
D: -
V: TRBV27
J: TRBJ1-5
size: once

CDR3: CASSLAVGDETQYF
DNA: TGCGCCAGCAGCTTGGCCGTGGGGGACGAGACCCAGTACTTC
D: -
V: TRBV5-1
J: TRBJ2-5
size: -

CDR3: CASSLSYLSYEQYF
DNA: TGTGCCAGCAGTTTAAGTTACCTCTCCTACGAGCAGTACTTC
D: -
V: TRBV28
J: TRBJ2-7
size: -

CDR3: CASSSIGRGPGYTF
DNA: TGTGCCAGCAGCTCCATCGGCAGGGGACCTGGCTACACCTTC
D: -
V: TRBV11-2
J: TRBJ1-2
size: -

CDR3: CATSRPPEDPAGWIDTGELFF
DNA: TGTGCCACCAGCAGACCCCCCGAGGATCCAGCCGGTTGGATTGACACCGGGGAGCTGTTTTTT
D: -
V: TRBV15
J: TRBJ2-2
size: few

CDR3: CAISGLAGGQETQYF
DNA: TGTGCCATCTCGGGACTAGCGGGCGGACAAGAGACCCAGTACTTC
D: TRBD2
V: TRBV10-3
J: TRBJ2-5
size: -

CDR3: CASSLVTLQETQYF
DNA: TGTGCCAGCAGCTTGGTGACTTTGCAAGAGACCCAGTACTTC
D: -
V: TRBV5-6
J: TRBJ2-5
size: -

CDR3: CASSLGTSKETQYF
DNA: TGTGCCAGCAGCTTAGGGACTAGCAAAGAGACCCAGTACTTC
D: TRBD2
V: TRBV7-8
J: TRBJ2-5
size: -

CDR3: CASSRMSGNTEAFF
DNA: TGTGCCAGCAGCAGGATGTCGGGGAACACTGAAGCTTTCTTT
D: -
V: TRBV7-2
J: TRBJ1-1
size: -

CDR3: CASSLGEGANYGYTF
DNA: TGTGCCAGCAGCTTAGGGGAGGGAGCTAACTATGGCTACACCTTC
D: -
V: TRBV7-9
J: TRBJ1-2
size: -

CDR3: CASSSGQRTDTQYF
DNA: TGTGCCAGCAGTTCAGGGCAGCGCACAGATACGCAGTATTTT
D: -
V: TRBV28
J: TRBJ2-3
size: -

CDR3: CASSLAGERNQPQHF
DNA: TGTGCCAGCAGCTTGGCCGGGGAACGCAATCAGCCCCAGCATTTT
D: -
V: TRBV5-4
J: TRBJ1-5
size: -

CDR3: CASSLVADTQYF
DNA: TGCGCCAGCAGCTTGGTTGCAGATACGCAGTATTTT
D: -
V: TRBV5-1
J: TRBJ2-3
size: few